The entry below gives a single T cell receptor beta chain sequence along with its context. Single viable CD3+CD4+CD8-CD45RO+ cells were sorted as the memory CD4+ T cells. This entry is derived from a study of memory CD4+ T cells and cytomegalovirus serostatus. TCRdb keeps only in-frame clones here, not all; method: immunoSEQ multiplex PCR. The table includes some 87,000 clones, roughly 80% detected once. Sample: memory CD4+ T cells from blood. The source is an adult in good health and CMV-seropositive.

The CDR3 is CASCEGGTEAFF. The CDR3 coding sequence is TGTGCCAGCTGCGAGGGGGGCACTGAAGCTTTCTTT. This rearrangement joins TRBV6-6 to TRBJ1-1; weak D call: TRBD1 (6 bases). The CDR3 runs 12 residues. V was clipped by 8 bases and J by 4 bases, with 11 bases between them. CDR1 and CDR2 from the germline V gene are MNHNY and SVGAGI (reference sequence).